The 23 T cell receptor beta chains below all came from one sample that was sequenced in a study of CD8 T cells in Susac syndrome. Reverse transcription of about 0.5 to 1 ug RNA was carried out with random hexamers. Each CDR3 protein gets one entry after TCRdb re-called the immunoSEQ multiplex PCR reads with MiXCR. The repertoire holds around 150,000 distinct CDR3 sequences, with 95% as singletons. Sample: CD8+ T cells from PBMCs. These receptors came from a human donor with Susac syndrome.

The chain is built from TRBV20-1 and TRBJ2-1; a weak D match, TRBD1 (5 bases). The germline V and J ends were trimmed by 1 base and 7 bases, with 14 bases remaining between them. The CDR3 is 14 residues long. Germline-derived CDR1 and CDR2 are DFQATT and SNEGSKA (reference sequence). The CDR3 bases are TGCAGTGCTAGAGGGGCAGGGCGATGGAATGAGCAGTTCTTC. It is translated as CSARGAGRWNEQFF.

V and J are TRBV10-2 and TRBJ2-6; no clear D gene. The CDR3 covers 14 residues. V was clipped by 3 bases and J by 0 bases, with 3 bases between them. Germline V gene sequence: CDR1 WSHSY, CDR2 SAAADI. The CDR3 loop is CASSDISGANVLTF. The CDR3 DNA reads as TGCGCCAGCAGTGATATCTCTGGGGCCAACGTCCTGACTTTC.

The chain couples TRBV9 to TRBJ2-2; D is unresolved. V lost 3 bases, J lost 7 bases, and 10 bases lay in between. The CDR3 is 13 amino acids. Per germline, CDR1 SGDLS and CDR2 YYNGEE. DNA of the CDR3: TGTGCCAGCAGCGCGAGTGGTAACGGGGAGCTGTTTTTT. Amino acids: CASSASGNGELFF.

This clonotype was counted only a few times. This rearrangement joins TRBV9 to TRBJ2-1, with D perhaps TRBD1 or TRBD2 (5 bases each). V was pared by 4 bases and J by 9 bases, with 8 bases between. The CDR3 loop spans 11 amino acids. Germline V gene data show CDR1 as SGDLS and CDR2 as YYNGEE. The CDR3 loop reads CASSTGTEQFF. The CDR3 nucleotides read TGTGCCAGCAGCACCGGGACTGAGCAGTTCTTC.

V is TRBV5-6 and J is TRBJ2-3; D is uncertain. Looked up from germline, CDR1 is SGHDT and CDR2 is YYEEEE. The CDR3 consists of 13 residues. Trimming took 2 bases from V and 6 from J, leaving 10 bases between them. The CDR3 region is CASSFLHADTQYF. DNA for the CDR3: TGTGCCAGCAGCTTTCTCCATGCCGATACGCAGTATTTT.

The chain joins TRBV9 to TRBJ2-3, with a possible D match to TRBD2 (6 bases). Germline V lookup: CDR1 SGDLS, CDR2 YYNGEE. V was trimmed by 4 bases and J by 7 bases, leaving 13 bases between them. This CDR3 region has 13 residues. CDR3 amino acids: CASSPTRGYTQYF. For the CDR3, the DNA is TGTGCCAGCAGCCCTACTCGGGGGTATACGCAGTATTTT.

The chain couples TRBV7-8 to TRBJ2-1; 9 bases are shared with TRBD2. V gave up 5 bases and J gave up 4 bases; unmatched junction bases: 3. This CDR3 spans 14 amino acids. Germline CDR1 SGHVS, CDR2 FQNEAQ. The CDR3 coding sequence is TGTGCCAGCAGCGGGGGACTAGCATACAATGAGCAGTTCTTC. Translation gives CASSGGLAYNEQFF.

J is TRBJ2-2 and V is TRBV6-5, with D unresolved. V was shortened by 7 bases and J by 0 bases, with 9 bases between the two germline ends. Germline values: CDR1 MNHEY, CDR2 SVGAGI. The CDR3 covers 14 residues. The DNA of the CDR3 is TGTGCCAGCATTCGACTCCCGAACACCGGGGAGCTGTTTTTT. Its protein product is CASIRLPNTGELFF.

The rearrangement links TRBV5-1 to TRBJ2-7; D remains ambiguous. The CDR3 covers 13 residues. CDR1 is SGHRS and CDR2 is YFSETQ in the germline V gene. V was pared by 0 bases and J by 2 bases, with 6 bases between. This CDR3 reads CASSLDNTYEQYF. The CDR3 coding sequence is TGCGCCAGCAGCTTGGACAACACCTACGAGCAGTACTTC.

This clonotype showed up just once. The CDR3 loop is CSAVQGNYGYTF. The CDR3 DNA follows: TGCAGTGCAGTACAGGGGAACTATGGCTACACCTTC. The rearrangement uses TRBV20-1 and TRBJ1-2, with TRBD1 matching 7 bases. The ends lost 6 bases at V and 2 bases at J; junction bases unmatched: 3. The CDR3 sequence is 12 residues long. Germline CDR1 DFQATT, CDR2 SNEGSKA (reference sequence).

The rearrangement uses TRBV28 and TRBJ2-3; 7 positions agree with TRBD2. Unmatched junction bases numbered 8, after V lost 7 bases and J lost 4 bases. The CDR3 is 14 residues long. Germline values: CDR1 MDHEN, CDR2 SYDVKM. CDR3 region: CASTGAGVADTQYF. Written as DNA, the CDR3 is TGTGCCAGCACCGGGGCGGGAGTGGCAGATACGCAGTATTTT.

The V gene is TRBV27, the J gene TRBJ2-3; the D gene could be TRBD1 or TRBD2 (5 bases each). The ends were cut back, 2 bases at V and 5 bases at J, with 17 bases in the middle. Germline V gene lookup returns CDR1 MNHEY and CDR2 SMNVEV (reference sequence). This CDR3 region has 16 residues. The DNA for the CDR3 is TGTGCCAGCAGTTTAATCGGGACCCCCGCCTTAGATACGCAGTATTTT. Amino acid sequence: CASSLIGTPALDTQYF.

This chain connects TRBV24-1 to TRBJ2-1; no clear D. The CDR3 has 13 residues. The V end lost 3 bases, the J end lost 4 bases, and 6 bases lay between the germline ends. Germline V lookup: CDR1 KGHDR, CDR2 SFDVKD. The DNA for the CDR3 is TGTGCCACCAGTGATACTATATACAATGAGCAGTTCTTC. This translates into CATSDTIYNEQFF.

The chain is built from TRBV28 and TRBJ2-5; tentative D call: TRBD2 (6 bases). Germline CDR1 is MDHEN and CDR2 is SYDVKM. The CDR3 runs 13 residues. CDR3 DNA: TGTGTGGTGCGGGATCCCCTACGGAAGACCCAGTACTTC. Amino acid sequence: CVVRDPLRKTQYF.

The rearrangement links TRBV28 to TRBJ1-2, with 8 positions matching TRBD1. Germline CDR1 and CDR2: MDHEN and SYDVKM. The CDR3 is 13 residues long. With V trimmed by 10 bases and J by 8 bases, 12 bases remained unmatched. CDR3 DNA: TGTGCCACCGCAACACTAGACAGGGGCGGCTACACCTTC. Its translation is CATATLDRGGYTF.

The V gene is TRBV6-6, the J gene TRBJ2-7; TRBD1 matches 10 bases. With V trimmed by 2 bases and J by 3 bases, 1 base remained unmatched. This CDR3 contains 14 residues. Looked up from germline, CDR1 is MNHNY and CDR2 is SVGAGI (reference sequence). The CDR3 reads CASSYGQGVYEQYF. For the CDR3, the DNA is TGTGCCAGCAGTTACGGACAGGGGGTCTACGAGCAGTACTTC.

This chain joins TRBV5-1 and TRBJ2-2; D is unresolved. The germline gives CDR1 SGHRS, CDR2 YFSETQ. V gave up 6 bases and J gave up 0 bases, with 3 bases separating them. This CDR3 comprises 12 residues. CDR3 nucleotide sequence: TGCGCCAGCACTTCGAACACCGGGGAGCTGTTTTTT. This codes for CASTSNTGELFF.

This clonotype appeared a single time. J is TRBJ2-1 and V is TRBV7-3; 10 positions match TRBD2. The germline gives CDR1 SGHTA, CDR2 FQGTGA. The CDR3 covers 17 residues. Trimming cost V 0 bases and J 3 bases; bases outside gene matches: 5. The CDR3 reads CASSLTNTSGIYNEQFF. The CDR3, as DNA: TGTGCCAGCAGCTTAACGAATACTAGCGGGATCTACAATGAGCAGTTCTTC. Full variable domain (outside the CDR3, taken from reference TRBV7-3 and TRBJ2-1): GAGVSQTPSNKVTEKGKYVELRCDPISGHTALYWYRQSLGQGPEFLIYFQGTGAADDSGLPNDRFFAVRPEGSVSTLKIQRTERGDSAVYLCASSLTNTSGIYNEQFFGPGTRLTVL.

The chain couples TRBV28 to TRBJ2-2; 10 nucleotides agree with TRBD2. This CDR3 contains 16 residues. J gave up 5 bases and V 4 bases, and 7 bases lay outside the gene matches. Germline V gene sequence: CDR1 MDHEN, CDR2 SYDVKM. CDR3 sequence: CASSSGTSVRTGELFF. The CDR3 bases are TGTGCCAGCAGTTCCGGGACTAGCGTGAGAACCGGGGAGCTGTTTTTT.

The chain recombines TRBV11-2 with TRBJ2-3; D perhaps matches TRBD2 (6 bases). Between the trimmed V and J ends, which lost 5 bases and 1 base, there was a span of 13 bases. Germline assignment: CDR1 SGHAT and CDR2 FQNNGV. The CDR3 loop spans 15 amino acids. The CDR3 DNA reads TGTGCCAGCAGCGGAGGGAAAGGCGGCACAGATACGCAGTATTTT. As protein: CASSGGKGGTDTQYF.

About this clonotype itself: At one of its ends the junction is not consistent with the germline gene, which may arise from a read error. V and J are TRBV4-1 and TRBJ1-2, with TRBD1 identical over 12 bases. This CDR3 spans 13 amino acids. Germline V lookup: CDR1 MGHRA, CDR2 YSYEKL. The CDR3 sequence: CASSQDGTGGKSF. The CDR3 DNA is TGCGCCAGCAGCCAAGATGGGACAGGGGGCAAATCATTC.

The chain employs TRBV7-2 and TRBJ1-2; D call uncertain. The CDR3 consists of 13 residues. The germline V and J ends were trimmed by 5 bases and 2 bases, with 9 bases remaining between them. Germline CDR1 SGHTA, CDR2 FQGNSA. This CDR3 reads CASSHSQNYGYTF. DNA of the CDR3: TGTGCCAGCAGCCACTCGCAAAACTATGGCTACACCTTC.

The chain recombines TRBV5-4 with TRBJ1-2; tentative D call: TRBD1 (5 bases). The CDR3 is 13 amino acids. With 4 bases removed from V and 4 bases from J, the gap between germline ends came to 11 bases. Germline values: CDR1 SGHNT, CDR2 YYREEE (reference sequence). The CDR3 nucleotides are TGTGCCAGCAGCGGCTCGGGGACCTATGGCTACACCTTC. Its protein is CASSGSGTYGYTF.